Each of the 5 T cell receptor beta chains below was sequenced from the same sample in a study of cytomegalovirus exposure and HLA in healthy donors. The PCR had 60 Vbeta and 13 Jbeta primers. The table came from immunoSEQ multiplex PCR; TCRdb's copy has only in-frame clones and leaves some out. The data hold over 150,000 clones, with just under 80% observed a single time. Sequencing input: PBMCs. The receptors were gathered from a woman in her fifties or sixties in good health and CMV-seropositive.

J is TRBJ1-5 and V is TRBV9; 10 positions agree with TRBD1. Germline loops: CDR1 SGDLS, CDR2 YYNGEE. The CDR3 is 15 residues long. With 0 bases clipped from V and 7 bases from J, the junction kept 4 bases outside the gene matches. In DNA, the CDR3 is TGTGCCAGCAGCGTAGCTGGACAGGGGGACCAGCCCCAGCATTTT. Translating gives CASSVAGQGDQPQHF.

The V and J genes are TRBV18 and TRBJ1-5, with a tentative D call TRBD1 (6 bases). V dropped 1 base and J dropped 3 bases, with 22 bases sitting between them. The CDR3 has 19 amino acids. Germline-derived CDR1 and CDR2 are KGHSH and LQKENI. The DNA for the CDR3 is TGTGCCAGCTCACCACGCCGAACAGGGAAGGCTGGACACAATCAGCCCCAGCATTTT. Its translation: CASSPRRTGKAGHNQPQHF.

The J gene is TRBJ1-2, the V gene TRBV5-6, with D perhaps TRBD1 (6 bases). Trimming took off 4 bases at V and 7 bases at J, with 29 bases between the two ends. CDR1 and CDR2 (germline): SGHDT, YYEEEE. The CDR3 covers 18 residues. The CDR3 region has the DNA TGTGCCAGCAGCCCAAATGTCATTGTTGGGCAGGGGAGGGGTGGCTACACCTTC. It encodes CASSPNVIVGQGRGGYTF.

This clone has more than one count but fewer than ten. This may stem from a read error, because a much larger clone lies one nucleotide away. The chain carries TRBV6-1 and TRBJ1-1; 7 bases match TRBD1. The J segment lost 1 base and the V segment lost 5 bases, leaving 4 bases of the junction unmatched. Germline lookup yields CDR1 MNHNS and CDR2 SASEGT. The CDR3 totals 14 residues. This CDR3 is CASSSGTANTEAFF. CDR3 in DNA: TGTGCCAGCAGTTCCGGGACAGCGAACACTGAAGCTTTCTTT.

V is TRBV19 and J is TRBJ2-7; D perhaps matches TRBD2 (6 bases). The ends were cut back, 4 bases at V and 0 bases at J, with 10 bases in the middle. Germline CDR1 LNHDA, CDR2 SQIVND (reference sequence). This CDR3 is 14 amino acids long. The CDR3 DNA is TGTGCCAGTAGTAGCGGGGTCACCTCCTACGAGCAGTACTTC. Its translation: CASSSGVTSYEQYF.